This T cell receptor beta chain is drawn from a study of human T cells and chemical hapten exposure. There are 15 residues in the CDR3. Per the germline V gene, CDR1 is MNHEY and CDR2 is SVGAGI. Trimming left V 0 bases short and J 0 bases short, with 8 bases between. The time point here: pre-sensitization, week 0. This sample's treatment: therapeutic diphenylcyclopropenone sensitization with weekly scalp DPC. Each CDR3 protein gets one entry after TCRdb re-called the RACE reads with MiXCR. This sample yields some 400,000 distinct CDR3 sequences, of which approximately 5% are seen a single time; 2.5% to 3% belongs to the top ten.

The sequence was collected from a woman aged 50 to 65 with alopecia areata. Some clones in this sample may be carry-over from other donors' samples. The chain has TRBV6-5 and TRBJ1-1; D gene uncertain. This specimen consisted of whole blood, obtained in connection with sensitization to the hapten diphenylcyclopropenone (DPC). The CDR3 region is CASSYSGDMNTEAFF. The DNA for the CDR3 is TGTGCCAGCAGTTACTCTGGTGACATGAACACTGAAGCTTTCTTT.